Below, 3 T cell receptor beta chains from the same sample are listed, as sequenced in a study of blood T cells in healthy people across ages. PCR was performed a second time for about 7 to 12 cycles using a sample-barcoded 5' primer and a J-beta primer mix. TCRdb processed the 5' RACE reads anew with MiXCR; each CDR3 protein has one entry. The sample contains some 1.4 million distinct CDR3 sequences, approximately 38% of which appear only once. Sample: blood. The receptor source for this set is a woman younger than 35 in good health.

J is TRBJ2-5 and V is TRBV2; no definite D call. V lost 3 bases and J lost 7, with 9 bases in between. The germline gives CDR1 SNHLY, CDR2 FYNNEI. The CDR3 is 12 amino acids. DNA for the CDR3: TGTGCCAGCAGTGAGGTTTCGGGGACCCAGTACTTC. It specifies CASSEVSGTQYF.

This chain uses TRBV27 with TRBJ2-1, with 12 nucleotides matching TRBD2. CDR1 is MNHEY and CDR2 is SMNVEV in the germline V gene (reference sequence). The length of the CDR3 is 19 residues. The V gene end was trimmed by 2 bases and the J gene end by 6 bases; junction bases not matched to a gene: 14. In DNA, the CDR3 is TGTGCCAGCAGTTTACTCGCTCCTGTGGCTAGCGGGGGGGCCAATGAGCAGTTCTTC. The encoded protein is CASSLLAPVASGGANEQFF.

This clonotype has at least ten counts. The V and J genes are TRBV10-3 and TRBJ2-6, with D possibly being TRBD2 (7 bases). V shed 10 bases and J shed 11 bases, with 18 bases lying between them. Germline CDR1 is ENHRY and CDR2 is SYGVKD. The CDR3 consists of 13 residues. In DNA form, the CDR3 reads TGTGCCAGTCAAGGGGGGGAAAGCTACGTCCTGACTTTC. Protein: CASQGGESYVLTF.